This T cell receptor beta chain was profiled in a study of CXCR3-negative and CXCR3-positive naive CD8 T cells. Germline loops: CDR1 MNHGY, CDR2 SAAAGT. This CDR3 has 19 residues. Study results and caveats: Greater hydrophobicity was found in TRB CDR3s of CXCR3-positive naive cells than of CXCR3-negative naive cells.

The authors prepared UMI-labeled TRB cDNA libraries by 5' RACE. TCRdb reworked the 5' RACE reads into one entry per CDR3 protein, no DNA. This repertoire includes approximately 100,000 distinct CDR3 sequences. Details on this clonotype: What it recognizes is unknown.

The receptor was derived from a human donor in good health. Some clones in this sample may be carry-over from other donors' samples. Sequencing was carried out using naive CXCR3+ CD8+ T cells from blood. Subset denoted: CD45RO-CCR7+CD27+CD95- naive CD8+ T cells expressing CXCR3 (TNR3+). The V gene is TRBV6-8, the J gene TRBJ2-1; the D call from TCRdb, TRBD2, cannot be confirmed without DNA. CDR3 amino acids: CASSYGASGRVGYGREQFF.